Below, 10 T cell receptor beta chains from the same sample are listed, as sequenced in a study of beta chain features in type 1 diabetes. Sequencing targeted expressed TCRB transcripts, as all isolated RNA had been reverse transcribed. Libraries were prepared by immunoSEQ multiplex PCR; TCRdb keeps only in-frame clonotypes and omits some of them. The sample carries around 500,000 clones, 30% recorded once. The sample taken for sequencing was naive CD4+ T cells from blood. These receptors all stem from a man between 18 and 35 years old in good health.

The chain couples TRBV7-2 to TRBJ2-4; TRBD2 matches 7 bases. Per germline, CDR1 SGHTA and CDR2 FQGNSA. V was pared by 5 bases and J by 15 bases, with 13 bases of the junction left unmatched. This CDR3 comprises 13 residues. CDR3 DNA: TGTGCCAGCAGCCCCCATGGAGCGGGGAGCAGGTACTTC. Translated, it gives CASSPHGAGSRYF.

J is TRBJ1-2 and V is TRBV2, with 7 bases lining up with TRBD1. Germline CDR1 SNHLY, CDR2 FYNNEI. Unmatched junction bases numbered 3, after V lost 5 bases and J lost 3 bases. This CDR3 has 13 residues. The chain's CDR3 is CASSYTGDYGYTF. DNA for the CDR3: TGTGCCAGCAGTTATACAGGGGACTATGGCTACACCTTC.

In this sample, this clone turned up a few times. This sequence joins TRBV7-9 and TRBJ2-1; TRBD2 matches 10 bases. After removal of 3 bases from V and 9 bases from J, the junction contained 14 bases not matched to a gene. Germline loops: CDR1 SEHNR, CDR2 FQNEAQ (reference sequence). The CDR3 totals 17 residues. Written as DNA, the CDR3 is TGTGCCAGCAGCTTGGAAGGAGCTAGCGGGAGATCGGTTGAGCAGTTCTTC. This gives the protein CASSLEGASGRSVEQFF.

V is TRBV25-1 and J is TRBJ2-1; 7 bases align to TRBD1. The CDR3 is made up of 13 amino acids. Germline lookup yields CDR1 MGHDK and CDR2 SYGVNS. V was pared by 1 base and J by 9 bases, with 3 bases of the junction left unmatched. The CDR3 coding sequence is TGTGCCAGCAGTGAATCACAGGGGATTGAGCAGTTCTTC. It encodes CASSESQGIEQFF.

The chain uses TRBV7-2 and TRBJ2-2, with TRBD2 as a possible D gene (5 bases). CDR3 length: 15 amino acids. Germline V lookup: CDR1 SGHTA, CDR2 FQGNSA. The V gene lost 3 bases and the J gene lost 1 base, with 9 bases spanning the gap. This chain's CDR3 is CASSFSSRNTGELFF. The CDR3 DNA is TGTGCCAGCAGCTTCTCTAGCCGGAACACCGGGGAGCTGTTTTTT.

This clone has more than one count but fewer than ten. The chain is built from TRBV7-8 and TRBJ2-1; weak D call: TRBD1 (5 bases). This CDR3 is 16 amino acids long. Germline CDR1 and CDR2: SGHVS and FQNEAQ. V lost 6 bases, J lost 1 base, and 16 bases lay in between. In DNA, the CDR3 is TGTGCCAGCAGTGATTTAGGGGTTCTTTCCTACAATGAGCAGTTCTTC. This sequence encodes CASSDLGVLSYNEQFF.

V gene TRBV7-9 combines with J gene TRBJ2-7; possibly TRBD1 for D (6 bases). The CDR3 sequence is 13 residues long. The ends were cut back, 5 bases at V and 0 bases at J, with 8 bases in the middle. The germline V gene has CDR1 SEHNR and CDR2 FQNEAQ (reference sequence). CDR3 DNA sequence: TGTGCCAGCAGCCCCAGGGGCTCCTACGAGCAGTACTTC. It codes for CASSPRGSYEQYF.

The CDR3 sequence: CASRVSGSRDTQYF. The CDR3 DNA is TGCGCCAGCAGGGTTAGCGGGAGTAGAGATACGCAGTATTTT. The chain recombines TRBV10-2 with TRBJ2-3, with 9 nucleotides matching TRBD2. Germline lookup yields CDR1 WSHSY and CDR2 SAAADI. With 6 bases clipped from V and 5 bases from J, the junction kept 6 bases outside the gene matches. The CDR3 is made up of 14 amino acids.

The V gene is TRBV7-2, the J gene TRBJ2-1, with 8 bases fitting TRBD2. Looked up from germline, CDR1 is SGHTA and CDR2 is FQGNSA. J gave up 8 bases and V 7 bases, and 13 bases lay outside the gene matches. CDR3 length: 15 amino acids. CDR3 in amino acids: CASNPREGVYHEQFF. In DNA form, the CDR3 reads TGTGCCAGCAACCCCCGGGAGGGCGTATACCATGAGCAGTTCTTC.

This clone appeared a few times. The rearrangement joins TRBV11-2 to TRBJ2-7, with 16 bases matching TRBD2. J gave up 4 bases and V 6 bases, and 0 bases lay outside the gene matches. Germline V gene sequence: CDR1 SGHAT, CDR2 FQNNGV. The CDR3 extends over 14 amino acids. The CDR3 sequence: CASRGLAGGYEQYF. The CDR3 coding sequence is TGTGCCAGCAGGGGACTAGCGGGAGGGTACGAGCAGTACTTC. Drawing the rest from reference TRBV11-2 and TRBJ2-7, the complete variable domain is EAGVAQSPRYKIIEKRQSVAFWCNPISGHATLYWYQQILGQGPKLLIQFQNNGVVDDSQLPKDRFSAERLKGVDSTLKIQPAKLEDSAVYLCASRGLAGGYEQYFGPGTRLTVT.